This T cell receptor beta chain was recovered during a study of type 1 regulatory T cells. Study-level points and caveats: Compared with non-type 1 regulatory T cells, type 1 regulatory T cells showed a more restricted TCR repertoire.

In germline, CDR1 is SQVTM, CDR2 ANQGSEA. V shed 3 bases and J shed 6 bases, with 8 bases lying between them. This CDR3 has 11 residues. A word on this clonotype: The target antigen is unknown.

TCRdb recomputed calls from the reads with MiXCR, one row per CDR3 protein. This repertoire shows some 71,000 distinct CDR3 sequences, roughly 20% found once; its top ten account for 8% to 9%. The chain links TRBV29-1 to TRBJ1-1; TRBD1 is a possible D gene (6 bases). Sequences were obtained from cultured type 1 regulatory T (Tr1) cells, either the whole culture or a sorted fraction (not recorded which). This clonotype was obtained from a human donor in good health. CDR3 loop: CSVDRGAEAFF. The CDR3 DNA is TGCAGCGTTGACAGGGGAGCTGAAGCTTTCTTT.